These 9 T cell receptor beta chains originate from one sample sequenced in a study of cytomegalovirus exposure and HLA in healthy donors. The primer mix had 60 Vbeta and 13 Jbeta primers. Assay used: immunoSEQ multiplex PCR; TCRdb lists only in-frame clones, some missing. The sample contains 150,000 to 200,000 clones, approximately 82% of which appear only once. Sequencing input: PBMCs. The receptors come from a woman aged 25-40 years in good health and CMV-seronegative.

The chain uses TRBV28 and TRBJ2-7, with 10 bases lining up with TRBD1. The J segment lost 3 bases and the V segment lost 5 bases, leaving 7 bases of the junction unmatched. The CDR3 covers 15 residues. From germline, CDR1 is MDHEN and CDR2 SYDVKM. The CDR3, as DNA: TGTGCCAGCAGTAGTACCGGGACAGGGGACTACGAGCAGTACTTC. Residues: CASSSTGTGDYEQYF.

The chain is built from TRBV5-4 and TRBJ2-7; TRBD1 aligns across 9 bases. Germline V gene lookup returns CDR1 SGHNT and CDR2 YYREEE (reference sequence). Losses at the gene ends were 0 bases for V and 2 bases for J; bases not matched to a gene: 6. This CDR3 is built from 16 residues. CDR3 loop: CASSLESGTGPYEQYF. The CDR3 region has the DNA TGTGCCAGCAGCTTGGAGTCTGGGACAGGGCCCTACGAGCAGTACTTC.

This clone was counted once. The CDR3 spells CASSARQSAPFGVETQYF. The CDR3 nucleotides read TGTGCCAGCAGCGCACGACAGTCGGCTCCCTTTGGTGTAGAGACCCAGTACTTC. The chain couples TRBV7-9 to TRBJ2-5; D is possibly TRBD1 (5 bases). The germline gives CDR1 SEHNR, CDR2 FQNEAQ (reference sequence). Trimming shortened V by 5 bases and J by 4 bases, and 26 bases separated the two germline ends. This CDR3 has 18 amino acids.

The V gene is TRBV2, the J gene TRBJ1-3, with 10 bases lining up with TRBD1. The germline gives CDR1 SNHLY, CDR2 FYNNEI. This CDR3 region has 16 residues. With V trimmed by 6 bases and J by 3 bases, 8 bases remained unmatched. CDR3 DNA sequence: TGTGCCAGCAGCTTAAGACAGGGGGCGGATGGAAACACCATATATTTT. Translating gives CASSLRQGADGNTIYF.

V usage is TRBV19 and J usage is TRBJ1-5; perhaps TRBD1 as D (5 bases). The V gene's germline CDR1 is LNHDA and CDR2 SQIVND (reference sequence). The CDR3 has 14 residues. V was cut by 5 bases and J by 5 bases, with 13 bases left in between. DNA of the CDR3: TGTGCCAGTAGTGAACGGGGGGACTATCAGCCCCAGCATTTT. Amino acids: CASSERGDYQPQHF.

The V and J genes are TRBV19 and TRBJ1-2; 8 bases align to TRBD1. The CDR3 consists of 15 residues. The germline V gene has CDR1 LNHDA and CDR2 SQIVND (reference sequence). Unmatched junction bases numbered 15, after V lost 8 bases and J lost 7 bases. The CDR3 bases are TGTGCCAGTTCCTCAGAGGGCAGGGGGCTCTCTGGCTACACCTTC. It is translated as CASSSEGRGLSGYTF.

V is TRBV10-3 and J is TRBJ1-2; D is uncertain. Germline CDR1 and CDR2: ENHRY and SYGVKD. This CDR3 has 15 amino acids. V was shortened by 2 bases and J by 4 bases, with 14 bases between the two germline ends. CDR3 in amino acids: CAISERETEVYGYTF. CDR3 bases: TGTGCCATCAGTGAGCGGGAAACAGAAGTCTATGGCTACACCTTC.

V and J are TRBV21-1 and TRBJ1-2; the table calls TRBD1, which could not be checked here. TRBV21-1 is a listed pseudogene. There are 15 residues in the CDR3. The CDR3, as DNA: TGTGCCAGCAGCAAAGCTTCCCCTCAACAGGGTGGCTACACCTTC. Its translation is CASSKASPQQGGYTF.

V gene TRBV19 combines with J gene TRBJ1-2; 12 nucleotides line up with TRBD1. With 10 bases clipped from V and 0 bases from J, the junction kept 6 bases outside the gene matches. The germline V gene has CDR1 LNHDA and CDR2 SQIVND (reference sequence). The CDR3 totals 15 residues. The CDR3 nucleotides are TGTGCCACTCGGGACAGGGGGCTGTCTAACTATGGCTACACCTTC. Its protein is CATRDRGLSNYGYTF.